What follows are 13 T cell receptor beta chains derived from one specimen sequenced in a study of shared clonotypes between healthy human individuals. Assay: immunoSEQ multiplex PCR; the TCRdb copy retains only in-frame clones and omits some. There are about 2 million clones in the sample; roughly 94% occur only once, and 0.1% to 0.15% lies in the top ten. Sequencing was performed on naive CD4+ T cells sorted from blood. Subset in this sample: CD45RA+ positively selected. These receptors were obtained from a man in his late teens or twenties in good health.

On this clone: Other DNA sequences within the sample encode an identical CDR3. CDR3 in DNA: TGTGCCAGCAGGAGGGGTAGGCAAGAGACCCAGTACTTC. This translates into CASRRGRQETQYF. The chain uses TRBV28 and TRBJ2-5, with D perhaps being TRBD1 or TRBD2 (5 bases each). This CDR3 contains 13 residues. Germline V gene lookup returns CDR1 MDHEN and CDR2 SYDVKM. V was shortened by 6 bases and J by 2 bases, with 10 bases between the two germline ends.

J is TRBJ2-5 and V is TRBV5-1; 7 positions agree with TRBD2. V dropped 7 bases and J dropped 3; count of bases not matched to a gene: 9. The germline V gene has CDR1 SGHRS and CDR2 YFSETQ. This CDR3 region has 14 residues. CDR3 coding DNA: TGCGCCAGCCAGAGACTAGCCGCTGAAGAGACCCAGTACTTC. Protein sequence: CASQRLAAEETQYF.

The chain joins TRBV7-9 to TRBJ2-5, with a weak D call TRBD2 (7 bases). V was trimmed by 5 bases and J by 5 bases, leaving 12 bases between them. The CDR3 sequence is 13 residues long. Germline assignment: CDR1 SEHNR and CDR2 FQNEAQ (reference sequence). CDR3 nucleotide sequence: TGTGCCAGCAGCCGGGGGGCGTTGGAGACCCAGTACTTC. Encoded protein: CASSRGALETQYF.

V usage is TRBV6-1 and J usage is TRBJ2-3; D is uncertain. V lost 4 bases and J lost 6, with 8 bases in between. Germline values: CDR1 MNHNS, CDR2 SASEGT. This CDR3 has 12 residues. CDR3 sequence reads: CASSVVRDTQYF. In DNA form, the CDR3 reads TGTGCCAGCAGTGTGGTACGGGATACGCAGTATTTT.

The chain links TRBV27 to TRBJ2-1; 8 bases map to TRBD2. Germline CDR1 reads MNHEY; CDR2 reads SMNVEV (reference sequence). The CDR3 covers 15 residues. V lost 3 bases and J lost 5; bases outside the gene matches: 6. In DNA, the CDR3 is TGTGCCAGCAGTTTCTTACTAGCGGAAAACAATGAGCAGTTCTTC. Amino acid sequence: CASSFLLAENNEQFF.

The CDR3 coding sequence is TGCGCCAGCAGCCCTCGACAGGGTTACACAGATACGCAGTATTTT. Residues: CASSPRQGYTDTQYF. V gene TRBV4-3 combines with J gene TRBJ2-3; TRBD1 matches 7 bases. This CDR3 is 15 amino acids long. J was trimmed by 2 bases and V by 4 bases; bases with no gene match: 6. From germline, CDR1 is LGHNA and CDR2 YSLEER.

CDR3 protein: CASSPVMDREAYNEQFF. The DNA for the CDR3 is TGTGCCAGCAGTCCGGTAATGGACCGGGAAGCCTACAATGAGCAGTTCTTC. V and J are TRBV27 and TRBJ2-1, with D perhaps TRBD2 (5 bases). V was pared by 5 bases and J by 2 bases, with 19 bases between. The V gene's germline CDR1 is MNHEY and CDR2 SMNVEV (reference sequence). The CDR3 spans 17 residues.

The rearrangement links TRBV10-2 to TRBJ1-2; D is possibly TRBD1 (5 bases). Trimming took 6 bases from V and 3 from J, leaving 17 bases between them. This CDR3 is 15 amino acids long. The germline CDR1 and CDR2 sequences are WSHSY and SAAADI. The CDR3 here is CASRESGWADYGYTF. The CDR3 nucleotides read TGCGCCAGCAGAGAATCAGGGTGGGCAGACTATGGCTACACCTTC.

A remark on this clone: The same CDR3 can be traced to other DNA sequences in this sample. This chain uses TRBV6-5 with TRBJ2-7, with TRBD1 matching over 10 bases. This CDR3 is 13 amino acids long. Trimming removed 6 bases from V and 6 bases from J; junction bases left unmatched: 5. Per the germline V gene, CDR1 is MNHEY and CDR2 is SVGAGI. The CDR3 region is CASSRDRGREQYF. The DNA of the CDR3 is TGTGCCAGCAGCCGGGACAGGGGTCGCGAGCAGTACTTC.

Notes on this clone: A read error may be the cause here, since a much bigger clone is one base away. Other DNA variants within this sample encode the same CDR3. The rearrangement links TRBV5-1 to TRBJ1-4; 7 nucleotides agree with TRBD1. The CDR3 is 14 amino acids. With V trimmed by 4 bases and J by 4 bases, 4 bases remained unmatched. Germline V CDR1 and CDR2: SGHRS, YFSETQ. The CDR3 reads CASSPGTVNEKLFF. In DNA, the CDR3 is TGCGCCAGCAGCCCCGGGACAGTTAATGAAAAACTGTTTTTT.

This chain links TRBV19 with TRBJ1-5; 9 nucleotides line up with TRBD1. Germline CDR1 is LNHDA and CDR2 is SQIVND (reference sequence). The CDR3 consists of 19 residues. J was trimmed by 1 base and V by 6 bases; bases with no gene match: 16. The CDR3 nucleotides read TGTGCCAGTAGACATACCGGGACAGGGAAGGAGTGGAGCAATCAGCCCCAGCATTTT. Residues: CASRHTGTGKEWSNQPQHF.

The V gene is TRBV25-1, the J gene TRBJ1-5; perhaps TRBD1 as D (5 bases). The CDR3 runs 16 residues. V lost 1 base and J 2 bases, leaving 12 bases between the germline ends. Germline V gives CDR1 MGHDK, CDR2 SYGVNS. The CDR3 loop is CASSESGRDGNQPQHF. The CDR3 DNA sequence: TGTGCCAGCAGTGAATCCGGCAGGGACGGCAATCAGCCCCAGCATTTT. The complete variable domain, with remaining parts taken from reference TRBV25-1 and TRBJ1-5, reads EADIYQTPRYLVIGTGKKITLECSQTMGHDKMYWYQQDPGMELHLIHYSYGVNSTEKGDLSSESTVSRIRTEHFPLTLESARPSHTSQYLCASSESGRDGNQPQHFGDGTRLSIL.

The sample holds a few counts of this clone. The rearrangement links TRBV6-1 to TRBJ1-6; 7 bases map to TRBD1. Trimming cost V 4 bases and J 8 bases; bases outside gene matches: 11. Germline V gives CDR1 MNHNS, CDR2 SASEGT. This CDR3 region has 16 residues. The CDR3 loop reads CASSGTGSGRDSPLHF. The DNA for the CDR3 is TGTGCCAGCAGTGGGACAGGCTCCGGGAGGGATTCACCCCTCCACTTT.